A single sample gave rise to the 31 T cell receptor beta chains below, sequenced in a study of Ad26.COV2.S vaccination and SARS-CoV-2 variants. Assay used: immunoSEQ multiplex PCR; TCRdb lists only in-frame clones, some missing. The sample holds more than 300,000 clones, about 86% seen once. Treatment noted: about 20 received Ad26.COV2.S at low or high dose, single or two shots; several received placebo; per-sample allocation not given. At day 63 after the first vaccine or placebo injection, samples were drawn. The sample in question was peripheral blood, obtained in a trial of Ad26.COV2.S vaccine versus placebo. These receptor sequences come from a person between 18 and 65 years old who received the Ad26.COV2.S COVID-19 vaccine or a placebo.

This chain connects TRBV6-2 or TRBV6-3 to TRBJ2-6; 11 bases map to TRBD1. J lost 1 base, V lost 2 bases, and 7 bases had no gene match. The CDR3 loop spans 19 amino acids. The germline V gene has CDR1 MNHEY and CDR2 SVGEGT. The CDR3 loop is CASSYHWTGGRSGANVLTF. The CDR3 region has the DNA TGTGCCAGCAGTTACCATTGGACAGGGGGCCGTTCTGGGGCCAACGTCCTGACTTTC.

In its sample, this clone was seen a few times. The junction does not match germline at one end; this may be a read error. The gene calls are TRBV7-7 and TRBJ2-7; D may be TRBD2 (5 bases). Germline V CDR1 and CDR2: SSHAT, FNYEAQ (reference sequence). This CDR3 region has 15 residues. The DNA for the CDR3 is TGTGCTAGCAGCTTATACCCCGGGGACTCCTACGAGCAGTACTTC. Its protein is CASSLYPGDSYEQYF.

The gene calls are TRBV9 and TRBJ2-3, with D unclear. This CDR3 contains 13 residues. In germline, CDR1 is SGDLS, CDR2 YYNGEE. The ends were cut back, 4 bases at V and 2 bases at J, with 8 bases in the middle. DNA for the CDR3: TGTGCCAGCAGCCAAGCCGCCACAGATACGCAGTATTTT. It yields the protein CASSQAATDTQYF.

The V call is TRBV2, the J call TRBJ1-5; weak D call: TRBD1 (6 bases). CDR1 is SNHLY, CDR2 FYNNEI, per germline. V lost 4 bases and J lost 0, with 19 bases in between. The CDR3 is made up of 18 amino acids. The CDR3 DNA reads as TGTGCCAGCAGTGGGGGCTTCGACAGGAGATATAGCAATCAGCCCCAGCATTTT. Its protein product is CASSGGFDRRYSNQPQHF.

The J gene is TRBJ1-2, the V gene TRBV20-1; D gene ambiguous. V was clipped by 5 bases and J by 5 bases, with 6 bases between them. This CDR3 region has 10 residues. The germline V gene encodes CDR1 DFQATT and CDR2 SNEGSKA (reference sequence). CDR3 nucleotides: TGCAGTGCTTCGCTTTATGGCTACACCTTC. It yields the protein CSASLYGYTF.

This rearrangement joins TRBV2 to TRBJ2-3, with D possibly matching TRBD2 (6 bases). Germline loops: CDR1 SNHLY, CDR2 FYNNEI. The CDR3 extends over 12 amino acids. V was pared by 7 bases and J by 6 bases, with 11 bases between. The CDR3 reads CASKREVDTQYF. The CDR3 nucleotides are TGTGCCAGCAAGAGGGAGGTCGATACGCAGTATTTT.

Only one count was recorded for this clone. CDR3 residues: CASSQEQGYQETQYF. The DNA of the CDR3 is TGCGCCAGCAGCCAAGAACAGGGGTACCAAGAGACCCAGTACTTC. The J gene is TRBJ2-5, the V gene TRBV4-3; the match to TRBD1 covers 7 bases. V lost 0 bases, J lost 0 bases, and 1 base stayed unmatched. The germline V gene encodes CDR1 LGHNA and CDR2 YSLEER. The CDR3 is 15 residues long.

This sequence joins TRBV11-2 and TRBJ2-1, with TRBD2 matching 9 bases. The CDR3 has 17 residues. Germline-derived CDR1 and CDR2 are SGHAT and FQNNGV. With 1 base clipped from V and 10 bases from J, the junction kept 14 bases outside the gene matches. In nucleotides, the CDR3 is TGTGCCAGCAGCTTAGTGGGCCAGCGGGGGGCCCGGGGGGAGCAGTTCTTC. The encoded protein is CASSLVGQRGARGEQFF.

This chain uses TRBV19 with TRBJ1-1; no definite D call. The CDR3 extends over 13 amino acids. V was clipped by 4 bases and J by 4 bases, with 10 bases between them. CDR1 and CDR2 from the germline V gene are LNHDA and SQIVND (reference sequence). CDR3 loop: CASSTPELTEAFF. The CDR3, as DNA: TGTGCCAGTAGTACCCCGGAACTCACTGAAGCTTTCTTT.

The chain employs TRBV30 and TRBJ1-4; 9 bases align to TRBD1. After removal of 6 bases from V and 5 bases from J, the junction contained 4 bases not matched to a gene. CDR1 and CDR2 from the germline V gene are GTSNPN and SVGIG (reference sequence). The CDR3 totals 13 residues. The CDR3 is CACPGTGNEKLFF. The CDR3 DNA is TGTGCCTGTCCCGGGACAGGGAATGAAAAACTGTTTTTT.

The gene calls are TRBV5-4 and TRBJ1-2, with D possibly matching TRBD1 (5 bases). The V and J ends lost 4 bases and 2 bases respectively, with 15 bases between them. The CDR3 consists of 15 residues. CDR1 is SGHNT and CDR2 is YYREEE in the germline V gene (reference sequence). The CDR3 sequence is CASSAYSTANYGYTF. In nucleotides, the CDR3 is TGTGCCAGCAGCGCTTATTCGACAGCGAACTATGGCTACACCTTC.

CDR3 coding DNA: TGTGCCAGCAGCCAAGATTTCGGAGGGGGCATCTACAATGAGCAGTTCTTC. This translates into CASSQDFGGGIYNEQFF. This chain joins TRBV4-2 and TRBJ2-1, with D perhaps TRBD1 (7 bases). In germline, CDR1 is LGHNA, CDR2 YNFKEQ. Trimming shortened V by 0 bases and J by 3 bases, and 15 bases separated the two germline ends. There are 17 residues in the CDR3.

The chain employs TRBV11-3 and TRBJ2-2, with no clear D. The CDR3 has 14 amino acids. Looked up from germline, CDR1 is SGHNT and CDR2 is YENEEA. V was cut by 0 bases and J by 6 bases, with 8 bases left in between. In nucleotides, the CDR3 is TGTGCCAGCAGCTTAGACCCCTTGGCCGGGGAGCTGTTTTTT. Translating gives CASSLDPLAGELFF.

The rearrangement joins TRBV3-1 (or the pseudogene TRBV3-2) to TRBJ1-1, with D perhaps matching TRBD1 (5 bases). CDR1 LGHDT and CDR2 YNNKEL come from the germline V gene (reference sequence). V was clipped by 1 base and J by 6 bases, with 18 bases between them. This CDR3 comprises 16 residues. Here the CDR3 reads CASSQAAPGGTPEAFF. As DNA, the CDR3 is TGTGCCAGCAGCCAAGCGGCCCCGGGGGGTACGCCTGAAGCTTTCTTT.

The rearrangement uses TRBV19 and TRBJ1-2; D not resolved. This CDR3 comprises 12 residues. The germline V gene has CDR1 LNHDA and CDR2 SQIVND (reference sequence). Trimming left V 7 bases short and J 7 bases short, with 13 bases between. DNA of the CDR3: TGTGCCAGTACCATCAGCGAGAGTGGCTACACCTTC. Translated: CASTISESGYTF.

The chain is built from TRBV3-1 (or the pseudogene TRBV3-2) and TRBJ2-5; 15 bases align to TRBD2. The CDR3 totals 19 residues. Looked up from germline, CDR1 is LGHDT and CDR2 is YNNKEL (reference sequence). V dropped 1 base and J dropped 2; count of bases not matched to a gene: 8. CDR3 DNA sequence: TGTGCCAGCAGCCAAGGGCTCAGAGGACTAGCGGGGGGGCAAGAGACCCAGTACTTC. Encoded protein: CASSQGLRGLAGGQETQYF.

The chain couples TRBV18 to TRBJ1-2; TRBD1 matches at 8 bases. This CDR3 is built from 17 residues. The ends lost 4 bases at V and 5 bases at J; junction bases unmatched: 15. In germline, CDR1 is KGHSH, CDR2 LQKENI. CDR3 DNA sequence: TGTGCCAGCTCACGAGACACCGGGACAGGTGCAAGTTATGGCTACACCTTC. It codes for CASSRDTGTGASYGYTF. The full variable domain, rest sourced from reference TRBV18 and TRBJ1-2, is NAGVMQNPRHLVRRRGQEARLRCSPMKGHSHVYWYRQLPEEGLKFMVYLQKENIIDESGMPKERFSAEFPKEGPSILRIQQVVRGDSAAYFCASSRDTGTGASYGYTFGSGTRLTVV.

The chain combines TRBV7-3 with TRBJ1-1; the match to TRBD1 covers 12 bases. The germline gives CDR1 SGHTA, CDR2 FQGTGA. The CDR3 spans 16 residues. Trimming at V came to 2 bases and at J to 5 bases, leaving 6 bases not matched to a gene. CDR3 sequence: CASSLLGDRGRTEAFF. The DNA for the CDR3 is TGTGCCAGCAGCTTATTGGGGGACAGGGGGCGAACTGAAGCTTTCTTT. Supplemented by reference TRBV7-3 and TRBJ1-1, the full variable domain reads GAGVSQTPSNKVTEKGKYVELRCDPISGHTALYWYRQSLGQGPEFLIYFQGTGAADDSGLPNDRFFAVRPEGSVSTLKIQRTERGDSAVYLCASSLLGDRGRTEAFFGQGTRLTVV.

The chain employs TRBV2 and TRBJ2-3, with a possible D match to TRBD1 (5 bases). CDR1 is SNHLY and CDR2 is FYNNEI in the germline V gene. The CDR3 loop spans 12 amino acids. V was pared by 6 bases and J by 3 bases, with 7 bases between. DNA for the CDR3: TGTGCCAGCAGGCAGGGAACAGATACGCAGTATTTT. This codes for CASRQGTDTQYF.

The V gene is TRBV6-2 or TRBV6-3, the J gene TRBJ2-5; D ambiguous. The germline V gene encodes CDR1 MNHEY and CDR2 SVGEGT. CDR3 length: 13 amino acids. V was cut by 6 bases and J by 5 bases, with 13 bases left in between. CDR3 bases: TGTGCCAGCAGCCGCAATTCCGGGGAGACCCAGTACTTC. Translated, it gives CASSRNSGETQYF.

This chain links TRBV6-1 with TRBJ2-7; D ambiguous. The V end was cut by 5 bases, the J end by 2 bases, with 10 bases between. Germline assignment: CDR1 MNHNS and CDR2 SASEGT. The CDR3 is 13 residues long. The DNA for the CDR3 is TGTGCCAGCAGTTCGACACCAACCTACGAGCAGTACTTC. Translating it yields CASSSTPTYEQYF.

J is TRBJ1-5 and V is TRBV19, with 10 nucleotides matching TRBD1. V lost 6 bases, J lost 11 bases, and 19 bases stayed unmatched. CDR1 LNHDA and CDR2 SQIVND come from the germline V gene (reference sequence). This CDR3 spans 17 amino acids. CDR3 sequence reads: CASSNFPATGGLRAQHF. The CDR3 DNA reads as TGTGCCAGTAGCAACTTCCCCGCGACAGGGGGCTTAAGAGCCCAGCATTTT.

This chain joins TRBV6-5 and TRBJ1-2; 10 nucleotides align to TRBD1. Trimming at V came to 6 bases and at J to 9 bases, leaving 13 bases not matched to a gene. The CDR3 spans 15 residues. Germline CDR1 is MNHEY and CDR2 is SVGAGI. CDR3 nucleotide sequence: TGTGCCAGCAGCCGAAGAGGGGGACAGGGGTTAAGCTACACCTTC. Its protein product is CASSRRGGQGLSYTF.

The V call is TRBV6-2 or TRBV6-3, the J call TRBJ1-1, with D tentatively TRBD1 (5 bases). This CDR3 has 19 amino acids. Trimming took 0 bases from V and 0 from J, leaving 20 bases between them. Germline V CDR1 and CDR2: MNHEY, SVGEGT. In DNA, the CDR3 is TGTGCCAGCAGTTACTCAAGACAGTTTTCTAGACCCTTGAACACTGAAGCTTTCTTT. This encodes CASSYSRQFSRPLNTEAFF.

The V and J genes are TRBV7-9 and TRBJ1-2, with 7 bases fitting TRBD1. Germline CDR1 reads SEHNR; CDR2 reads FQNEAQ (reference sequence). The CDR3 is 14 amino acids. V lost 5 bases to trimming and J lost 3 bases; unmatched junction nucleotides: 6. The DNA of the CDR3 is TGTGCCAGCAGCCAAGCAGGGGGGTACTATGGCTACACCTTC. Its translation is CASSQAGGYYGYTF.

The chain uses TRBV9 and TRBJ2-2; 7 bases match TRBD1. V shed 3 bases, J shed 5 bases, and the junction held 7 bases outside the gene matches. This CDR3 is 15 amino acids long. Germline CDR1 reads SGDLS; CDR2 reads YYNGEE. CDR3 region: CASSAGQVWTGELFF. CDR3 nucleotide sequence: TGTGCCAGCAGCGCCGGACAGGTATGGACCGGGGAGCTGTTTTTT. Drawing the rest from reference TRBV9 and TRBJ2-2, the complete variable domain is DSGVTQTPKHLITATGQRVTLRCSPRSGDLSVYWYQQSLDQGLQFLIQYYNGEERAKGNILERFSAQQFPDLHSELNLSSLELGDSALYFCASSAGQVWTGELFFGEGSRLTVL.

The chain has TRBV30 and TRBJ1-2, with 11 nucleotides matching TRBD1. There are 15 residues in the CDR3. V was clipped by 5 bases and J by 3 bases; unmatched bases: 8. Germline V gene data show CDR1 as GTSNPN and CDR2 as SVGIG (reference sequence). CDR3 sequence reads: CAWGGQGVVDYGYTF. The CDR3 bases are TGTGCCTGGGGGGGACAGGGGGTGGTTGACTATGGCTACACCTTC.

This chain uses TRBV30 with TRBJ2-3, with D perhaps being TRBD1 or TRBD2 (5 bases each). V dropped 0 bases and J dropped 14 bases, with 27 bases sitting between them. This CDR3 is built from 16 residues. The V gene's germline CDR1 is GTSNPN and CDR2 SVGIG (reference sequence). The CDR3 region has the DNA TGTGCCTGGAGTGTACGGGGCAGGGCCTTTACGAACCCTCGGTATTTT. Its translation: CAWSVRGRAFTNPRYF.

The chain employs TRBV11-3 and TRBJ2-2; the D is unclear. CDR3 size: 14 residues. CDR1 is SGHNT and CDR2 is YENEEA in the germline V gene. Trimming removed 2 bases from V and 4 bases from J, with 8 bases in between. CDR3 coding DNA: TGTGCCAGCAGCTTAACAGCTAGCACCGGGGAGCTGTTTTTT. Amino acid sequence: CASSLTASTGELFF.

Here the CDR3 reads CASSQDTEAFF. The CDR3 bases are TGTGCCAGCAGCCAAGACACTGAAGCTTTCTTT. The genes are TRBV5-4 and TRBJ1-1; D not certain. V gave up 4 bases and J gave up 3 bases, with 4 bases separating them. The CDR3 runs 11 residues. Germline CDR1 reads SGHNT; CDR2 reads YYREEE (reference sequence).

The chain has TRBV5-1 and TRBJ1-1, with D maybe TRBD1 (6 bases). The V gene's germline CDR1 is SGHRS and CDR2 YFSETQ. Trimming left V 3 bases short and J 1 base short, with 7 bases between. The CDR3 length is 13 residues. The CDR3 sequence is CASSWGQNTEAFF. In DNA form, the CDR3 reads TGCGCCAGCAGCTGGGGACAGAACACTGAAGCTTTCTTT.